This TCR beta chain was sequenced in a study of chemoradiotherapy in HPV16-positive cancers (dated by TCRdb to the early 2020s). Broadly, across the study: Candidate HPV-specific T-cell clones and common TCR motifs were defined through functional T-cell assays on cells from two HPV16-positive patients. The study asked whether T-cell immunity to the HPV oncoproteins E6 and E7 changes during chemoradiotherapy and whether this immunity affects survival. TCR repertoires from some 90 patients with HPV-related cancers were then used to track the candidate HPV-specific TCRs and motifs. Overall study outcomes, separate from this receptor: The survival association was reported for HPV16-positive patients, and the functional definition of HPV-specific T cells was derived from only a couple of HPV16-positive patients. Expansion of candidate HPV-specific clones and E7-related TCR motifs was observed in the tumor microenvironment during treatment, whereas no such expansion was observed for non-HPV-specific T cells. In HPV16-positive patients, expansion of HPV-responsive T cells during chemoradiotherapy was associated with improved recurrence-free survival.

Library generation was performed with the immunoSEQ multiplex PCR assay. This immuneACCESS table, as held by TCRdb, lists in-frame sequences with V and J called but not all clones. Of the missing ones, under half trace to an unresolved V gene in checked studies; the others have no known cause. This sample holds roughly 39,000 clones; 65% to 80% were observed only once. The ten biggest clones cover under 5.5% of the sample. Repertoires were sampled repeatedly over the course of chemoradiotherapy, so clonal expansion could be followed in the tumor microenvironment. A word on this clone: Its specific antigen is unknown. Base qualities are not at hand, and no much larger clone is one base apart.

Based on the germline V gene, the CDR1 and CDR2 sequences are KGHSH and LQKENI. Reading from cysteine to phenylalanine, the CDR3 counts 13 amino acids. Just CDR3 DNA is preserved here, 39 bases in frame from base 1. Trimming costs V 4 bases and J 2 bases, and their ends lie 8 bases apart. The sequence derives from a human donor with HPV-associated anogenital cancer. Sequenced material: blood, taken from a patient who underwent chemoradiotherapy. The rearrangement joined TRBV18 to TRBJ2-5, with a tentative D gene TRBD1 over 6 matching bases. The sequenced DNA: TGTGCCAGCTCACTCGGACAGCAAGAGACCCAGTACTTC. Translated, this gives CASSLGQQETQYF.